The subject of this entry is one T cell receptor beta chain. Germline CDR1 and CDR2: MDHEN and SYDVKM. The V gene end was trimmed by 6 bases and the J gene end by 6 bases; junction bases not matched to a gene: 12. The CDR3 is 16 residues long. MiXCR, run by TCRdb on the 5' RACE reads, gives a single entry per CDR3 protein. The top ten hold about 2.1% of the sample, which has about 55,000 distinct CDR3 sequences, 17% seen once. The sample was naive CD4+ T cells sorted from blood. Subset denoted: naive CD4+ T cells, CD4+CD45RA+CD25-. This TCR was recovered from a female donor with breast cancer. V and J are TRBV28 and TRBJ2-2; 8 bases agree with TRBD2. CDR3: CASRLSREGGAGELFF. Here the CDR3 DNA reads TGTGCCAGCAGGCTCTCCCGGGAGGGGGGCGCCGGGGAGCTGTTTTTT.